This TCR beta chain stems from a study of PD-1 blockade in classical Hodgkin lymphoma. No patient escaped relapse after autologous stem cell transplantation, and brentuximab vedotin exposure varied. In the case of this clone: The antigen is undetermined.

In germline, CDR1 is SQVTM, CDR2 ANQGSEA. The CDR3 is made up of 12 amino acids. J gave up 3 bases and V 6 bases, and 4 bases lay outside the gene matches. Study-wide findings and caveats: According to reports, newly diagnosed patients had lower baseline TCR diversity than healthy donors, and relapsed/refractory patients had lower baseline TCR diversity still. CD4+ TCR diversity climbed significantly by C4D1, unlike CD8+ TCR diversity.

Profiled with immunoSEQ multiplex PCR; TCRdb holds only in-frame clones, not every one. The repertoire includes 55,000 to 60,000 clones, less than 95% of them detected once, and about 10% sits in the top ten. The chain uses TRBV29-1 and TRBJ2-7; 8 bases fit TRBD2. The specimen comprised peripheral blood mononuclear cells (PBMCs), sampled before the second cycle of nivolumab. The sequence derives from a human donor with classical Hodgkin lymphoma. CDR3 sequence reads: CSVGLAGYEQYF. The CDR3 DNA reads as TGCAGCGTAGGACTAGCTGGCTACGAGCAGTACTTC.